This T cell receptor (beta chain) is from a study of blood T cells in healthy people across ages. Findings and caveats of the study: When one million T cells were used, diversity estimates were thought to be underestimates.

A sample-barcoded 5' primer and a J-beta primer mix were used in a second PCR of about 6 to 11 cycles. Each cDNA molecule carried a tag from a template-switch adaptor that contained 12 random nucleotides. TCRdb passed the 5' RACE reads through MiXCR, listing each CDR3 protein once. In the table there are 700,000 to 950,000 distinct CDR3 sequences, roughly 60% of which are singletons. A note on this clonotype: Its target is unknown.

CDR1 and CDR2 from the germline V gene are MGHRA and YSYEKL. The CDR3 totals 13 residues. The V and J ends lost 4 bases and 7 bases, in that order; junction bases with no gene match: 3. Sequences were obtained from blood. The clonotype comes from a man aged 25 to 40 in good health. The V gene is TRBV4-1, the J gene TRBJ2-1; 8 positions match TRBD1. The CDR3: CASSPNRGNEQFF. CDR3 nucleotides: TGCGCCAGCAGCCCGAACAGGGGGAATGAGCAGTTCTTC.